The 10 T cell receptor beta chains below were found in one sample sequenced in a study of cytomegalovirus exposure and HLA in healthy donors. The primer mix had 60 Vbeta and 13 Jbeta primers. Sequencing used immunoSEQ multiplex PCR; TCRdb keeps in-frame clones, though not all of them. The sample shows roughly 250,000 clones, about four fifths of them seen only once. The sample comprised PBMCs. The receptors stem from a girl aged 2 to 10 in good health and CMV-seronegative.

The V call is TRBV6-5, the J call TRBJ1-5; 7 positions match TRBD1. The CDR3 consists of 15 residues. V gave up 7 bases and J gave up 0 bases; unmatched junction bases: 6. Germline V gives CDR1 MNHEY, CDR2 SVGAGI. CDR3 loop: CASMGQPYSNQPQHF. Here the CDR3 DNA reads TGTGCCAGCATGGGACAGCCTTATAGCAATCAGCCCCAGCATTTT.

The rearrangement joins TRBV30 to TRBJ2-7; 9 positions match TRBD1. The CDR3 is made up of 17 amino acids. The V segment lost 3 bases and the J segment 0 bases; nucleotides outside the gene matches: 12. Germline CDR1 reads GTSNPN; CDR2 reads SVGIG (reference sequence). The CDR3 protein is CAWSNPQGDRVSYEQYF. The DNA of the CDR3 is TGTGCCTGGAGCAACCCACAGGGGGACAGGGTCTCCTACGAGCAGTACTTC.

The chain recombines TRBV18 with TRBJ1-1; D not resolved. V was trimmed by 0 bases and J by 4 bases, leaving 9 bases between them. CDR1 and CDR2 from the germline V gene are KGHSH and LQKENI. This CDR3 has 14 amino acids. CDR3 region: CASSPPEFRTEAFF. In DNA, the CDR3 is TGTGCCAGCTCACCACCCGAGTTTCGCACTGAAGCTTTCTTT.

The chain joins TRBV6-5 to TRBJ2-1; D is perhaps TRBD1 (5 bases). CDR3 length: 15 amino acids. Per germline, CDR1 MNHEY and CDR2 SVGAGI. V lost 4 bases to trimming and J lost 0 bases, with 10 bases between them. This chain's CDR3 is CASSSRGYSYNEQFF. CDR3 bases: TGTGCCAGCAGTTCAAGGGGTTACTCCTACAATGAGCAGTTCTTC.

The chain uses TRBV4-1 and TRBJ2-3; TRBD2 agrees at 8 bases. CDR3 length equals 17 residues. Germline V CDR1 and CDR2: MGHRA, YSYEKL. Germline trimming cut 0 bases from V and 1 base from J; bases unmatched to any gene: 6. The CDR3 is CASSQDHLGGGTDTQYF. CDR3 nucleotide sequence: TGCGCCAGCAGCCAAGATCACCTCGGGGGGGGCACAGATACGCAGTATTTT.

The V gene is TRBV27, the J gene TRBJ2-1; possibly TRBD1 for D (6 bases). Germline assignment: CDR1 MNHEY and CDR2 SMNVEV (reference sequence). V lost 10 bases, J lost 0 bases, and 10 bases lay in between. This CDR3 contains 13 residues. CDR3: CATKGGSYNEQFF. The CDR3 DNA follows: TGTGCCACCAAAGGGGGCTCCTACAATGAGCAGTTCTTC.

V usage is TRBV19 and J usage is TRBJ2-7, with TRBD1 as a possible D gene (6 bases). Germline CDR1 LNHDA, CDR2 SQIVND (reference sequence). CDR3 length: 16 amino acids. The V and J ends lost 4 bases and 0 bases respectively, with 16 bases between them. In DNA form, the CDR3 reads TGTGCCAGTAGTACCCTGGTGGGGGCGTCCTCCTACGAGCAGTACTTC. Its translation is CASSTLVGASSYEQYF.

The chain joins TRBV5-1 to TRBJ2-7; a weak D match, TRBD1 (5 bases). CDR3 length: 16 amino acids. Trimming removed 0 bases at V and 2 bases at J, with 15 bases between. Germline loops: CDR1 SGHRS, CDR2 YFSETQ. The CDR3 coding sequence is TGCGCCAGCAGCTTGGAGGGCGGACACAGAACCTACGAGCAGTACTTC. This translates into CASSLEGGHRTYEQYF.

This clone was recorded once. The rearrangement joins TRBV18 to TRBJ1-2, with D perhaps TRBD1 (5 bases). The CDR3 consists of 14 residues. Germline V gives CDR1 KGHSH, CDR2 LQKENI. V was shortened by 3 bases and J by 4 bases, with 12 bases between the two germline ends. DNA for the CDR3: TGTGCCAGCTCACCCACGACAGCTTCCTATGGCTACACCTTC. This sequence encodes CASSPTTASYGYTF.

J is TRBJ1-2 and V is TRBV27, with D possibly TRBD1 on 6 matching bases. This CDR3 is 18 amino acids long. Between the trimmed V and J ends, which lost 5 bases and 2 bases, there was a span of 24 bases. The germline V gene has CDR1 MNHEY and CDR2 SMNVEV (reference sequence). The CDR3 protein is CASSHRFPGHITNYGYTF. For the CDR3, the DNA is TGTGCCAGCAGTCACCGGTTCCCGGGACATATTACCAACTATGGCTACACCTTC.